These 17 T cell receptor beta chains were sequenced from one sample in a study of Graves' ophthalmopathy and Graves' hyperthyroidism. As the template, RNA transcripts were used to amplify TCR beta CDR3 regions. In the first round, RT-PCR was carried out with HTBI primers, and a multiplex PCR formed the second round. TCRdb used MiXCR to reprocess the multiplex PCR reads, holding one entry per CDR3 protein. The sample holds 45,000 to 60,000 distinct CDR3 sequences, under 55% seen once. The sequenced material came from peripheral blood. The receptor source for this set is an adult woman with Graves' ophthalmopathy.

The V gene is TRBV20-1, the J gene TRBJ2-2; weak D call: TRBD2 (7 bases). V was cut by 3 bases and J by 3 bases, with 23 bases left in between. The V gene's germline CDR1 is DFQATT and CDR2 SNEGSKA (reference sequence). This CDR3 comprises 18 residues. CDR3 DNA sequence: TGCAGTGCTAGCCCGATAGGGGGGGGCGGGAGAGACACCGGGGAGCTGTTTTTT. Its translation: CSASPIGGGGRDTGELFF.

This clonotype occurred many times. The CDR3 is CASSESLARGGYNEQFF. In DNA, the CDR3 is TGCGCCAGCAGTGAGTCACTAGCTCGAGGGGGCTACAATGAGCAGTTCTTC. J is TRBJ2-1 and V is TRBV10-2, with D perhaps TRBD1 or TRBD2 (6 bases each). CDR1 and CDR2 from the germline V gene are WSHSY and SAAADI. The CDR3 runs 17 residues. V was pared by 0 bases and J by 3 bases, with 15 bases between.

The rearrangement uses TRBV19 and TRBJ1-5, with 10 bases matching TRBD1. J lost 7 bases, V lost 5 bases, and 8 bases had no gene match. The CDR3 has 15 residues. Germline CDR1 LNHDA, CDR2 SQIVND (reference sequence). The CDR3 region has the DNA TGTGCCAGTAGTCAGGACAGGGGGTTCGGCCAGCCCCAGCATTTT. This sequence encodes CASSQDRGFGQPQHF.

This clonotype was found a few times. Since no conserved phenylalanine or tryptophan closes the CDR3, a read error is the likely cause. Because the CDR3's place on the DNA is in doubt, the DNA is left out and the CDR3 is given as listed by TCRdb. The chain links TRBV9 to TRBJ2-1. Termini included, the CDR3 measures 13 amino acids. CDR1 SGDLS and CDR2 YYNGEE come from the germline V gene. The CDR3 loop reads CASSVGQEHRYAV.

Details on this clonotype: This could be a read error, since a much larger clone is one nucleotide away. This is likely a read error, given that the CDR3 carries no conserved phenylalanine or tryptophan at its end. CDR3 sequence reads: CASSRRPTEDTQYS. The CDR3 nucleotides read TGTGCCAGCAGTCGGAGACCCACAGAAGATACGCAGTATTCT. The J gene is TRBJ2-3, the V gene TRBV9, with D unclear. This CDR3 spans 14 amino acids. Trimming left V 5 bases short and J 5 bases short, with 15 bases between. Germline V gene lookup returns CDR1 SGDLS and CDR2 YYNGEE.

As concerns this clonotype: At one end the junction does not follow the germline gene, possibly because of a read error. The V and J genes are TRBV20-1 and TRBJ2-1, with 7 nucleotides matching TRBD1. Germline V gene lookup returns CDR1 DFQATT and CDR2 SNEGSKA (reference sequence). The CDR3 totals 16 residues. The CDR3 reads CSASSPDRVPINEQSF. The CDR3 nucleotides are TGCAGTGCTTCATCCCCAGACAGGGTACCCATCAATGAGCAGTCCTTC.

This clonotype was counted a single time. The junction and the germline gene differ at one end; a read error may be behind it. The chain combines TRBV20-1 with TRBJ2-7, with D perhaps being TRBD1 or TRBD2 (5 bases each). Germline V lookup: CDR1 DFQATT, CDR2 SNEGSKA (reference sequence). The CDR3 totals 15 residues. CDR3 bases: TGCAGTGCTAGAGATTCGACAGAGCCCGACTACGAGCAGCACTTC. Protein sequence: CSARDSTEPDYEQHF.

The chain couples TRBV6-5 to TRBJ2-7; TRBD2 is a possible D gene (6 bases). There are 11 residues in the CDR3. Germline values: CDR1 MNHEY, CDR2 SVGAGI. V shed 6 bases and J shed 6 bases, with 9 bases lying between them. The CDR3, as DNA: TGTGCCAGCAGCGGAGGGCGCGAGCAGTACTTC. Translating it yields CASSGGREQYF.

This rearrangement joins TRBV2 to TRBJ1-5; D possibly corresponds to TRBD1 (5 bases). Germline assignment: CDR1 SNHLY and CDR2 FYNNEI. The CDR3 has 16 amino acids. The V gene lost 8 bases and the J gene lost 2 bases, with 19 bases spanning the gap. The CDR3 region has the DNA TGTGCCAGCCGTGCCCCTTTGAGGGGTGGCAATCAGCCCCAGCATTTT. Amino acid sequence: CASRAPLRGGNQPQHF. The full variable domain, with the rest looked up from reference TRBV2 and TRBJ1-5, is EPEVTQTPSHQVTQMGQEVILRCVPISNHLYFYWYRQILGQKVEFLVSFYNNEISEKSEIFDDQFSVERPDGSNFTLKIRSTKLEDSAMYFCASRAPLRGGNQPQHFGDGTRLSIL.

This clonotype was found many times. CDR3 DNA sequence: TGTGCCAGCAGCCCCCAGAACACCGGGGAGCTGTTTTTT. This sequence encodes CASSPQNTGELFF. The chain links TRBV14 to TRBJ2-2, with unresolved D. There are 13 residues in the CDR3. The germline V gene encodes CDR1 SGHDN and CDR2 FVKESK. V shed 4 bases and J shed 1 base, with 4 bases lying between them. Filled out from reference TRBV14 and TRBJ2-2, the complete variable domain reads EAGVTQFPSHSVIEKGQTVTLRCDPISGHDNLYWYRRVMGKEIKFLLHFVKESKQDESGMPNNRFLAERTGGTYSTLKVQPAELEDSGVYFCASSPQNTGELFFGEGSRLTVL.

This clonotype was detected many times. The V call is TRBV30, the J call TRBJ2-5, with a tentative D call TRBD1 (5 bases). CDR1 is GTSNPN and CDR2 is SVGIG in the germline V gene (reference sequence). Between the trimmed V and J ends, which lost 0 bases and 2 bases, there was a span of 7 bases. The CDR3 loop spans 13 amino acids. The CDR3 region is CAWSVREQETQYF. In DNA, the CDR3 is TGTGCCTGGAGTGTCAGGGAACAAGAGACCCAGTACTTC. The full variable domain, in which reference TRBV30 and TRBJ2-5 provide the parts outside the CDR3, is SQTIHQWPATLVQPVGSPLSLECTVEGTSNPNLYWYRQAAGRGLQLLFYSVGIGQISSEVPQNLSASRPQDRQFILSSKKLLLSDSGFYLCAWSVREQETQYFGPGTRLLVL.

The V gene is TRBV6-4, the J gene TRBJ2-1; 11 bases align to TRBD2. Germline trimming cut 6 bases from V and 4 bases from J; bases unmatched to any gene: 11. CDR1 and CDR2 from the germline V gene are MRHNA and SNTAGT. The CDR3 covers 17 residues. The CDR3 nucleotides read TGTGCCAGCAGCCCCACTAGCGGGAGACCACCATACAATGAGCAGTTCTTC. It encodes CASSPTSGRPPYNEQFF.

This clonotype was observed at least ten times. V gene TRBV28 combines with J gene TRBJ1-3; no clear D gene. This CDR3 has 14 amino acids. Trimming pared 2 bases from V and 3 bases from J, leaving 8 bases between. Per germline, CDR1 MDHEN and CDR2 SYDVKM. In DNA form, the CDR3 reads TGTGCCAGCAGTTTAGTCCAGGATGGAAACACCATATATTTT. Protein sequence: CASSLVQDGNTIYF.

In its sample, this clonotype was seen many times. This CDR3 reads CASSQKTGTSYEQYF. CDR3 in DNA: TGTGCCAGCAGCCAGAAGACTGGGACTTCCTACGAGCAGTACTTC. V gene TRBV3-1 combines with J gene TRBJ2-7, with D perhaps TRBD2 (6 bases). Germline V gene data show CDR1 as LGHDT and CDR2 as YNNKEL (reference sequence). V was cut by 3 bases and J by 1 base, with 13 bases left in between. The CDR3 runs to 15 residues.

The table lists this clonotype with a few counts. Here the CDR3 omits its conserved ending phenylalanine or tryptophan, so a read error is the likely source. It is unclear where the CDR3 begins or ends on the DNA, so no DNA is shown, and the CDR3 is as TCRdb lists it. The chain is built from TRBV5-1 and TRBJ2-7; TRBD2 was called by the table and not checked on the DNA. The CDR3 is 9 amino acids long, termini counted. Germline CDR1 and CDR2: SGHRS and YFSETQ. CDR3: CASSSKLAG.

This chain connects TRBV28 to TRBJ1-1, with 11 bases matching TRBD1. V dropped 5 bases and J dropped 2; count of bases not matched to a gene: 4. CDR1 is MDHEN, CDR2 SYDVKM, per germline. The CDR3 sequence is 15 residues long. The chain's CDR3 is CASSVGTGGNTEAFF. CDR3 DNA: TGTGCCAGCAGTGTCGGGACAGGGGGAAACACTGAAGCTTTCTTT.

In the case of this clonotype: It is likely a read error, because the conserved phenylalanine at the end of the CDR3 is missing. The V call is TRBV5-5, the J call TRBJ2-3; tentatively, D is TRBD2 (5 bases). In germline, CDR1 is SGHKS, CDR2 YYEKEE (reference sequence). The CDR3 runs to 11 residues. CDR3 residues: CASRAGDMQYL. As DNA, the CDR3 is TGTGCCAGCCGAGCCGGGGATATGCAGTATCTT.